This TCR beta chain was observed in a study of blood T cell repertoires in COVID-19. Study as a whole: COVID-19 samples from acute and convalescent phases originated in the United States, Italy and Spain. PBMCs, B-cell-depleted T cells, or T cells were the source of the cDNA or gDNA that made up the material.

In the original processing: Counts of nucleated cells, estimated from reference gene primer amplification, were obtained. Repertoires were generated with immunoSEQ multiplex PCR, while TCRdb's copy carries only in-frame clones and drops some. D and trimming were read from the DNA, whereas the V and J calls and clone size are those reported in that table. The table has under 300,000 clones, about 85% seen once. Allocation to cohorts depended on clinical history reported by the participants. V lost 4 bases to trimming and J lost 8 bases; unmatched junction nucleotides: 13. Per germline, CDR1 LGHDT and CDR2 YNNKEL (reference sequence). The CDR3 loop spans 15 amino acids.

The chain uses TRBV3-1 (or the pseudogene TRBV3-2) and TRBJ1-2, with 7 nucleotides matching TRBD1. This TCR was sampled from a woman in her forties or fifties who had been exposed to COVID-19. The sequencing input was PBMCs or T cells enriched from blood (not recorded which). The CDR3: CASSPGARDRRGYTF. The CDR3, as DNA: TGTGCCAGCAGCCCCGGGGCCCGGGACAGAAGGGGCTACACCTTC.